What follows describes a single TCR beta chain. The data originate from a study of CD8 T cells in Susac syndrome. Healthy donors served as the controls. They were matched for age and sex. V lost 4 bases and J 3 bases, leaving 15 bases between the germline ends. CDR3 size: 15 residues. Germline loops: CDR1 SEHNR, CDR2 FQNEAQ (reference sequence). Random hexamers were used to reverse transcribe roughly 0.45 to 1 ug of RNA. Amplification of TCR beta CDR3 by immunoSEQ multiplex PCR spanned 54 Vbeta and 13 Jbeta. Via MiXCR, TCRdb re-called the immunoSEQ multiplex PCR reads, giving one row per CDR3 protein. The sample has approximately 100,000 distinct CDR3 sequences, about nine tenths seen once.

The source is a human donor in good health. The rearrangement links TRBV7-9 to TRBJ1-2; possibly TRBD1 for D (6 bases). Sequences were obtained from CD8+ T cells from PBMCs. The CDR3 DNA reads TGTGCCAGCAGCTCCGCAGGGGCCCCGGACTATGGCTACACCTTC. Encoded protein: CASSSAGAPDYGYTF. The variable domain in full, with the rest retrieved from reference TRBV7-9 and TRBJ1-2, is DTGVSQNPRHKITKRGQNVTFRCDPISEHNRLYWYRQTLGQGPEFLTYFQNEAQLEKSRLLSDRFSAERPKGSFSTLEIQRTEQGDSAMYLCASSSAGAPDYGYTFGSGTRLTVV.